This record concerns one T cell receptor (beta chain) sequence. What it recognizes is unknown. This sample was included in a study of T cell responses to AZD1222 COVID-19 vaccine. General study findings and limits: Donors were chiefly white British, with a greater number of females, and clonal diversity was perhaps underestimated.

V was trimmed by 2 bases and J by 0 bases, leaving 12 bases between them. This CDR3 has 16 residues. Germline CDR1 SGDLS, CDR2 YYNGEE. Assay: immunoSEQ multiplex PCR; the TCRdb copy retains only in-frame clones and omits some. This table has around 96,000 clones, about 88% appearing once. This receptor was identified in an adult in good health. The sequences come from peripheral blood, collected on day 0 of AZD1222 vaccination. This chain connects TRBV9 to TRBJ1-3, with D unclear. The CDR3 is CASSVGTANSGNTIYF. The CDR3, as DNA: TGTGCCAGCAGCGTCGGAACAGCCAACTCTGGAAACACCATATATTTT.